This T cell receptor beta chain was obtained from a study of blood T cell repertoires in COVID-19. Study information: COVID-19 samples collected from the United States, Italy and Spain covered acute and convalescent phases.

Looked up from germline, CDR1 is LNHDA and CDR2 is SQIVND (reference sequence). With 3 bases clipped from V and 5 bases from J, the junction kept 5 bases outside the gene matches. This CDR3 is built from 14 residues. Here immunoSEQ multiplex PCR was the method, and the copy in TCRdb shows in-frame clones only, minus some. The data contain roughly 150,000 clones, 65% to 85% of them singletons. Participants, about 18 to 90 years old, spanned more than 20 US areas. Input material: PBMCs or T cells enriched from blood (not recorded which). The receptor was isolated from a middle-aged man who had recovered from COVID-19. J is TRBJ2-5 and V is TRBV19; 8 bases align to TRBD1. CDR3 bases: TGTGCCAGTAGTATCGGACAGGGACGGGAGACCCAGTACTTC. Residues: CASSIGQGRETQYF. Full variable domain (rest looked up from reference TRBV19 and TRBJ2-5): DGGITQSPKYLFRKEGQNVTLSCEQNLNHDAMYWYRQDPGQGLRLIYYSQIVNDFQKGDIAEGYSVSREKKESFPLTVTSAQKNPTAFYLCASSIGQGRETQYFGPGTRLLVL.